In this sample, the clone carrying this TCR beta chain turned up many times. The antigen is undetermined. Germline lookup yields CDR1 ENHRY and CDR2 SYGVKD. The V end was cut by 6 bases, the J end by 5 bases, with 17 bases between. This CDR3 spans 14 amino acids. TCRdb re-called the 5' RACE reads with MiXCR, one entry per CDR3 protein. Altogether tens of thousands of distinct CDR3 sequences are present, 8% being singletons, with the ten largest covering about 7%. Time point described: sample taken at primary tumor resection. The input material, whole RNA from tumor, nontumor lung or frozen PBMC, was sequenced unsorted. The sample is drawn from a study of spatial heterogeneity in lung cancer. Whole-study context: Sequencing consistently turned up more beta-chain sequences than alpha-chain sequences. Whole-study findings and limits: Circulating ubiquitous expanded tumor TCRs were observed more frequently at resection than at follow-up.

The chain is built from TRBV10-3 and TRBJ2-7, with D possibly matching TRBD1 (6 bases). The TCR was taken from a male donor with early-stage non-small cell lung cancer. The sample was PBMCs, taken at surgery. The DNA of the CDR3 is TGTGCCATCAGCCAACAGGGCTTATTGAACGAGCAGTACTTC. Translation gives CAISQQGLLNEQYF.